These T cell receptor beta chains were read from a single sample in a study of blood T cell repertoires in COVID-19. Using immunoSEQ multiplex PCR, the repertoire was profiled, and TCRdb retains in-frame clones only, with some absent. The sample carries some 62,000 clones, more than 60% recorded once. The source material was peripheral blood. All receptors come from an elderly woman with active or convalescent COVID-19. Each CDR3 is given with its conserved first and last residue. Each record gives: J gene, CDR3 length, V gene, D gene, clone size, CDR3 DNA, CDR3 protein. The D gene is left open where the match is weak. Rows give clone size only sometimes, using once, few, many, or a class for an expanded clone.

TRBJ1-2 14 TRBV7-3 - - TGTGCCAGCAGCTTAATGGCAGGGAACTATGGCTACACCTTC CASSLMAGNYGYTF
TRBJ2-3 15 TRBV29-1 TRBD2 - TGCAGCGTTGATCCGGGACTAGCGGGGGTAAATACGCAGTATTTT CSVDPGLAGVNTQYF
TRBJ1-2 15 TRBV7-9 - - TGTGCCAGCAGCTTAGATCGGGGGGCGGCCTATGGCTACACCTTC CASSLDRGAAYGYTF
TRBJ1-3 15 TRBV19 TRBD1 - TGTGCCAGTAACCCCGGGACAGGCTCTGGAAACACCATATATTTT CASNPGTGSGNTIYF
TRBJ1-6 15 TRBV11-3 TRBD1 - TGTGCCAGCACCAGGACAGGGGAAGGGATTTCACCCCTCCACTTT CASTRTGEGISPLHF
TRBJ2-7 15 TRBV3-1/TRBV3-2 TRBD2 - TGTGCCAGCAGCCGAGGGACTAGTGGCACCTACGAGCAGTACTTC CASSRGTSGTYEQYF
TRBJ2-1 16 TRBV11-1 TRBD2 - TGTGCCAGCAGCTTAGCGATGAAGCGGGGCGACAATGAGCAGTTCTTC CASSLAMKRGDNEQFF
TRBJ1-1 13 TRBV4-2 - - TGTGCCAGCAGCCCCGGGTGGAACACTGAAGCTTTCTTT CASSPGWNTEAFF
TRBJ2-7 13 TRBV12-3/TRBV12-4 TRBD1 - TGTGCCAGCAGTCTATCGACAGGGTACGAGCAGTACTTC CASSLSTGYEQYF
TRBJ2-7 16 TRBV9 TRBD1 - TGTGCCAGCAGCGAGGGAGAAAGGACAGGCCACTACGAGCAGTACTTC CASSEGERTGHYEQYF
TRBJ2-1 15 TRBV5-1 TRBD1 - TGCGCCAGCACCGGGGACAGGGGATCTAACAATGAGCAGTTCTTC CASTGDRGSNNEQFF
TRBJ1-2 12 TRBV5-6 TRBD1 once TGTGCCAGCAGTAGGGACAGCTATGGCTACACCTTC CASSRDSYGYTF
TRBJ1-4 16 TRBV2 TRBD1 - TGTGCCAGCAGTGAACCCACTGACAGGGTGGATGAAAAACTGTTTTTT CASSEPTDRVDEKLFF
TRBJ1-2 14 TRBV3-1/TRBV3-2 - - TGTGCCAGCAGCCAAGCCGTCGTGACTTATGGCTACACCTTC CASSQAVVTYGYTF
TRBJ1-2 12 TRBV19 - - TGTGCCAGTAGTATAGTGGGCGATGGCTACACCTTC CASSIVGDGYTF
TRBJ1-2 15 TRBV7-9 - - TGTGCCAGCAGCTTATTGGGCGATCCCAACTATGGCTACACCTTC CASSLLGDPNYGYTF
TRBJ1-2 19 TRBV7-8 - - TGTGCCAGCAGCCCCCGACAGCTACTAAGGGCCGCCACTAACTATGGCTACACCTTC CASSPRQLLRAATNYGYTF
TRBJ1-1 14 TRBV2 - - TGTGCCAGCAGGCGGAACAGGGATATCCCTGAAGCTTTCTTT CASRRNRDIPEAFF
TRBJ2-2 16 TRBV3-1/TRBV3-2 - - TGTGCCAGCAGCCTCCCCGGGGTAAGAAACACCGGGGAGCTGTTTTTT CASSLPGVRNTGELFF
TRBJ1-2 15 TRBV5-1 TRBD1 - TGCGCCAGCAGCTTGGGGCCGGGACAGGGTACTGGCTACACCTTC CASSLGPGQGTGYTF
TRBJ2-7 14 TRBV29-1 TRBD1 once TGCAGCGTGGGGGACAGGAGAGGCTCCTACGAGCAGTACTTC CSVGDRRGSYEQYF
TRBJ1-2 17 TRBV10-3 TRBD1 few TGTGCCATCAGTGAGCCGACAGGGGCGCGATTAAACTATGGCTACACCTTC CAISEPTGARLNYGYTF
TRBJ1-2 14 TRBV6-5 - once TGTGCCAGCAGTATCGCCGACGGGGGCTATGGCTACACCTTC CASSIADGGYGYTF
TRBJ2-1 15 TRBV3-1/TRBV3-2 TRBD2 - TGTGCCAGCACCCTGGGACTAGCGGATTACAATGAGCAGTTCTTC CASTLGLADYNEQFF
TRBJ2-7 12 TRBV6-2/TRBV6-3 TRBD1 - TGTGCCAGCAGTTACGACAGGGTCGAGCAGTACTTC CASSYDRVEQYF
TRBJ1-5 16 TRBV5-8 TRBD1 - TGTGCCAGCAGCTTGGTTTCAGGGGGAGGCAATCAGCCCCAGCATTTT CASSLVSGGGNQPQHF
TRBJ1-1 14 TRBV7-2 - few TGTGCCAGCAGCTTAGCAAGGGGGGGTGGTGAAGCTTTCTTT CASSLARGGGEAFF
TRBJ1-5 16 TRBV28 TRBD1 - TGTGCCAGCAGTAGGCCGGGACAGGGTTACAATCAGCCCCAGCATTTT CASSRPGQGYNQPQHF
TRBJ2-5 18 TRBV5-6 TRBD2 once TGTGCCAGCAGCCTAGGACTAGCGGGGGGGTTCCTCCAAGAGACCCAGTACTTC CASSLGLAGGFLQETQYF
TRBJ2-1 16 TRBV7-3 - - TGTGCCAGCAGCTTAGGACAGACTGAGGCCTACAATGAGCAGTTCTTC CASSLGQTEAYNEQFF
TRBJ2-5 12 TRBV5-6 - - TGTGCCAGCAGCTTTTCCTTAGAGACCCAGTACTTC CASSFSLETQYF
TRBJ2-3 15 TRBV4-2 TRBD2 once TGTGCCAGCAGCCAAGATCGCCTAGCGGGCGATACGCAGTATTTT CASSQDRLAGDTQYF
TRBJ2-3 15 TRBV11-3 TRBD2 - TGTGCCAGCAGCGTAGGACTAGCCTTCACAGATACGCAGTATTTT CASSVGLAFTDTQYF
TRBJ2-2 15 TRBV7-2 - - TGTGCCAGCAGCTTAACCCGCTACCCAACCGGGGAGCTGTTTTTT CASSLTRYPTGELFF
TRBJ1-4 15 TRBV5-8 - - TGTGCCAGCAGCTTTCGAAGTCAGGGGCAAGAAAAACTGTTTTTT CASSFRSQGQEKLFF
TRBJ1-1 12 TRBV6-5 - - TGTGCCAGCAGTTACCGGGGGGGCCAAGCTTTCTTT CASSYRGGQAFF
TRBJ1-4 14 TRBV5-3 - - TGTGCCAGAAGCTTTGATCCCCCCGGTGAAAAACTGTTTTTT CARSFDPPGEKLFF
TRBJ1-4 15 TRBV6-5 TRBD1 - TGTGCCAGCAGTCCCCCCGGGACAGGGCGTCAAAAACTGTTTTTT CASSPPGTGRQKLFF
TRBJ1-2 15 TRBV3-1/TRBV3-2 TRBD1 - TGTGCCAGCAGCCAAGGCCAGCCAGGGGGCTATGGCTACACCTTC CASSQGQPGGYGYTF
TRBJ2-3 16 TRBV9 TRBD2 - TGTGCCAGCAGCCCTCCGGGACTAGCTGGTCAAGATACGCAGTATTTT CASSPPGLAGQDTQYF
TRBJ2-3 18 TRBV5-4 TRBD2 - TGTGCCAGCAGCTTGGGGACCCGGATAGCGGGGCACACAGATACGCAGTATTTT CASSLGTRIAGHTDTQYF
TRBJ2-7 14 TRBV2 TRBD1 few TGTGCCAGCAGTGAACAGGGACAGGGATACGAGCAGTACTTC CASSEQGQGYEQYF
TRBJ1-2 14 TRBV6-5 TRBD1 - TGTGCCAGCAGGCGGGACAGAACTAACTATGGCTACACCTTC CASRRDRTNYGYTF
TRBJ2-3 16 TRBV7-8 TRBD2 - TGTGCCAGCAGCACCAGACTAGCGGGGGGGGAAGATACGCAGTATTTT CASSTRLAGGEDTQYF
TRBJ1-4 14 TRBV14 TRBD1 - TGTGCCAGCAGGCCGGGACAGAGGGGAGAAAAACTGTTTTTT CASRPGQRGEKLFF
TRBJ2-7 15 TRBV6-7 - few TGTGCCAGCAGTTACTCGTGGCTAGAACTCCTACGTCAGTACTTC CASSYSWLELLRQYF
TRBJ1-3 14 TRBV3-1/TRBV3-2 - - TGTGCCAGCAGCTTGTCAGGGATGGGTAACACCATATATTTT CASSLSGMGNTIYF
TRBJ1-3 16 TRBV15 - - TGTGCCACCAGCAGAGACCTCCAGGGCTCAGGAAACACCATATATTTT CATSRDLQGSGNTIYF
TRBJ2-1 14 TRBV6-4 - once TGTGCCAGCAGTGCACTAGCATTTGGTAATGAGCAGTTCTTC CASSALAFGNEQFF
TRBJ1-2 13 TRBV7-2 - - TGTGCCAGCAGCCCGTATGAGTCTCGGGGCTACACCTTC CASSPYESRGYTF
TRBJ1-2 15 TRBV2 - - TGTGCCAGCACCTTCCTGTCGACAGGTGCTTATGGCTACACCTTC CASTFLSTGAYGYTF
TRBJ2-2 16 TRBV3-1/TRBV3-2 TRBD2 - TGTGCCAGCAGCCCGAGGAATAGCGGGGGTTTCGGGGAGCTGTTTTTT CASSPRNSGGFGELFF
TRBJ2-7 13 TRBV19 - few TGTGCCAGTAGGGCGACAGAACTCTACGAGCAGTACTTC CASRATELYEQYF
TRBJ1-5 14 TRBV11-2 - - TGTGCCAGGCTAGGAGGGGAAAGCAATCAGCCCCAGCATTTT CARLGGESNQPQHF